This passage covers 21 T cell receptor beta chains from one sample sequenced in a study of PD-L1 blockade in urothelial cancer. Clones were sequenced by immunoSEQ multiplex PCR, and TCRdb holds only the in-frame ones, with some missing. Here the sample spans some 25,000 clones, 86% being singletons. The sequenced sample was PBMCs, obtained around atezolizumab (anti-PD-L1) treatment. The receptors shown here come from a man aged 55-75 years with urothelial cancer.

The chain employs TRBV19 and TRBJ1-1, with D uncertain. With 6 bases removed from V and 5 bases from J, the gap between germline ends came to 10 bases. CDR3 length: 12 residues. The germline CDR1 and CDR2 sequences are LNHDA and SQIVND (reference sequence). The CDR3 region is CASRRSGTEAFF. CDR3 nucleotides: TGTGCCAGTAGGCGGAGTGGGACTGAAGCTTTCTTT.

This chain joins TRBV30 and TRBJ1-2; 9 bases align to TRBD1. Trimming removed 4 bases from V and 4 bases from J; junction bases left unmatched: 10. The CDR3 runs to 15 residues. Looked up from germline, CDR1 is GTSNPN and CDR2 is SVGIG (reference sequence). The CDR3: CAWIWNRGRFYGYTF. The CDR3 nucleotides are TGTGCCTGGATTTGGAACAGGGGGCGCTTCTATGGCTACACCTTC.

This chain links TRBV29-1 with TRBJ2-7; possible D gene TRBD1, 6 bases. CDR1 and CDR2 from the germline V gene are SQVTM and ANQGSEA. V lost 6 bases, J lost 1 base, and 10 bases lay in between. The CDR3 contains 12 residues. CDR3 region: CSVAGQSYEQYF. The CDR3 region has the DNA TGCAGCGTGGCTGGACAGTCCTACGAGCAGTACTTC.

The rearrangement links TRBV15 to TRBJ1-4; no clear D gene. The CDR3 is 13 residues long. V was trimmed by 1 base and J by 5 bases, leaving 5 bases between them. Germline CDR1 is LNHNV and CDR2 is YYDKDF (reference sequence). In nucleotides, the CDR3 is TGTGCCACCAGCAGAGGGCCGAATGAAAAACTGTTTTTT. Translating it yields CATSRGPNEKLFF.

The rearrangement links TRBV30 to TRBJ1-2; 9 bases match TRBD1. The V and J ends lost 4 bases and 2 bases, in that order; junction bases with no gene match: 5. The length of the CDR3 is 14 residues. Germline CDR1 GTSNPN, CDR2 SVGIG (reference sequence). The CDR3: CAWTTGGWNYGYTF. As DNA, the CDR3 is TGTGCCTGGACGACAGGGGGTTGGAACTATGGCTACACCTTC.

V and J are TRBV18 and TRBJ1-6; no reliable D call. V was trimmed by 3 bases and J by 7 bases, leaving 13 bases between them. CDR3 size: 15 residues. The germline V gene encodes CDR1 KGHSH and CDR2 LQKENI. CDR3 coding DNA: TGTGCCAGCTCACCCGGTGAGGTTGGCAATTCACCCCTCCACTTT. Translating it yields CASSPGEVGNSPLHF.

The chain is built from TRBV30 and TRBJ2-1; 11 nucleotides line up with TRBD2. Germline CDR1 is GTSNPN and CDR2 is SVGIG (reference sequence). V shed 8 bases and J 0 bases; nucleotides not matched to a gene: 3. This CDR3 has 14 amino acids. The CDR3 sequence is CAGTSGSSYNEQFF. The CDR3 bases are TGTGCCGGAACTAGCGGGAGCTCCTACAATGAGCAGTTCTTC.

The rearrangement links TRBV11-2 to TRBJ2-1, with D hard to call. CDR1 is SGHAT and CDR2 is FQNNGV in the germline V gene. V lost 5 bases, J lost 1 base, and 9 bases lay in between. This CDR3 is built from 14 residues. CDR3 sequence: CASSPPVSYNEQFF. CDR3 nucleotide sequence: TGTGCCAGCAGCCCACCGGTATCCTACAATGAGCAGTTCTTC.

The chain has TRBV5-6 and TRBJ2-5; D ambiguous. The germline V and J ends were trimmed by 0 bases and 1 base, with 7 bases remaining between them. The germline gives CDR1 SGHDT, CDR2 YYEEEE. This CDR3 region has 14 residues. CDR3 loop: CASSLVGVQETQYF. CDR3 coding DNA: TGTGCCAGCAGCTTGGTCGGTGTCCAAGAGACCCAGTACTTC. The full variable domain, its missing parts supplied by reference TRBV5-6 and TRBJ2-5, is DAGVTQSPTHLIKTRGQQVTLRCSPKSGHDTVSWYQQALGQGPQFIFQYYEEEERQRGNFPDRFSGHQFPNYSSELNVNALLLGDSALYLCASSLVGVQETQYFGPGTRLLVL.

The rearrangement uses TRBV9 and TRBJ2-7, with 7 bases aligning to TRBD2. V lost 0 bases to trimming and J lost 2 bases; unmatched junction nucleotides: 5. This CDR3 region has 15 residues. Germline values: CDR1 SGDLS, CDR2 YYNGEE. CDR3 nucleotides: TGTGCCAGCAGCGTAGAGGCTAGCGGTCCCTACGAGCAGTACTTC. This encodes CASSVEASGPYEQYF.

V is TRBV7-8 and J is TRBJ2-7; D is uncertain. The CDR3 is 14 residues long. V was pared by 6 bases and J by 0 bases, with 12 bases between. Per the germline V gene, CDR1 is SGHVS and CDR2 is FQNEAQ. CDR3 sequence reads: CASSVQTSSYEQYF. The CDR3, as DNA: TGTGCCAGCAGTGTACAGACAAGCTCCTACGAGCAGTACTTC.

V gene TRBV5-4 combines with J gene TRBJ2-5, with 11 bases matching TRBD2. V was clipped by 3 bases and J by 4 bases; unmatched bases: 5. CDR1 is SGHNT, CDR2 YYREEE, per germline (reference sequence). The CDR3 has 15 residues. CDR3 DNA sequence: TGTGCCAGCAGCTCGCTGACTAGCGGGGCAGAGACCCAGTACTTC. It encodes CASSSLTSGAETQYF.

This chain connects TRBV29-1 to TRBJ1-1; D perhaps matches TRBD1 (5 bases). The CDR3 contains 13 residues. The germline V gene encodes CDR1 SQVTM and CDR2 ANQGSEA. V was shortened by 3 bases and J by 1 base, with 9 bases between the two germline ends. CDR3 sequence: CSVERQGNTEAFF. CDR3 nucleotides: TGCAGCGTTGAGAGGCAGGGGAACACTGAAGCTTTCTTT.

The chain joins TRBV19 to TRBJ2-2; weak D call: TRBD1 (6 bases). Per germline, CDR1 LNHDA and CDR2 SQIVND (reference sequence). The V end lost 6 bases, the J end lost 2 bases, and 13 bases lay between the germline ends. This CDR3 is 15 amino acids long. CDR3 DNA sequence: TGTGCCAGTAGAAGGGGGACAACAAACACCGGGGAGCTGTTTTTT. This gives the protein CASRRGTTNTGELFF.

As DNA, the CDR3 is TGTGCCAGCAGCTTTCGGGGTTTCGCCACTGAAGCTTTCTTT. Translated: CASSFRGFATEAFF. The V and J genes are TRBV7-3 and TRBJ1-1; D unresolved. Germline CDR1 is SGHTA and CDR2 is FQGTGA. V was clipped by 3 bases and J by 4 bases, with 12 bases between them. The CDR3 has 14 residues.

The V call is TRBV19, the J call TRBJ1-5; 9 nucleotides match TRBD1. In germline, CDR1 is LNHDA, CDR2 SQIVND (reference sequence). With V trimmed by 7 bases and J by 4 bases, 8 bases remained unmatched. The CDR3 has 15 amino acids. The CDR3 reads CASIGTGFRNQPQHF. For the CDR3, the DNA is TGTGCCAGTATCGGGACAGGGTTCAGGAATCAGCCCCAGCATTTT.

This chain connects TRBV19 to TRBJ2-2, with 9 bases lining up with TRBD1. Per germline, CDR1 LNHDA and CDR2 SQIVND (reference sequence). The CDR3 extends over 16 amino acids. The V segment lost 5 bases and the J segment 6 bases; nucleotides outside the gene matches: 10. The CDR3 sequence: CASSYPGQGNAGELFF. The CDR3 bases are TGTGCCAGTAGTTACCCAGGACAGGGGAATGCCGGGGAGCTGTTTTTT.

J is TRBJ1-2 and V is TRBV10-3, with D possibly being TRBD1 (6 bases). The CDR3 has 13 amino acids. Germline values: CDR1 ENHRY, CDR2 SYGVKD. The V and J ends lost 3 bases and 9 bases respectively, with 14 bases between them. The CDR3 loop is CAISDTGGQRYTF. CDR3 sequence (DNA): TGTGCCATCAGTGACACGGGGGGGCAGCGCTACACCTTC.

The chain joins TRBV11-2 to TRBJ1-6, with a possible D match to TRBD1 (5 bases). The CDR3 is 17 amino acids. V dropped 1 base and J dropped 7 bases, with 17 bases sitting between them. Germline V gives CDR1 SGHAT, CDR2 FQNNGV. CDR3 region: CASSLGIQARYNSPLHF. In DNA, the CDR3 is TGTGCCAGCAGCTTAGGTATACAGGCCAGATACAATTCACCCCTCCACTTT.

V is TRBV5-1 and J is TRBJ1-5, with D maybe TRBD1 (5 bases). The CDR3 has 15 amino acids. Trimming stripped 4 bases from V and 3 bases from J, with 14 bases between. Germline CDR1 and CDR2: SGHRS and YFSETQ. The DNA of the CDR3 is TGCGCCAGCAGCCCCTCTTACAGGACCAATCAGCCCCAGCATTTT. The encoded protein is CASSPSYRTNQPQHF. Supplemented by reference TRBV5-1 and TRBJ1-5, the full variable domain reads KAGVTQTPRYLIKTRGQQVTLSCSPISGHRSVSWYQQTPGQGLQFLFEYFSETQRNKGNFPGRFSGRQFSNSRSEMNVSTLELGDSALYLCASSPSYRTNQPQHFGDGTRLSIL.

J is TRBJ2-1 and V is TRBV9, with 10 bases matching TRBD2. Germline V CDR1 and CDR2: SGDLS, YYNGEE. Trimming removed 0 bases from V and 15 bases from J; junction bases left unmatched: 9. CDR3 size: 14 residues. The CDR3 sequence is CASSVGLAGVQWFF. CDR3 sequence (DNA): TGTGCCAGCAGCGTAGGTCTAGCGGGGGTACAATGGTTCTTC.